This T cell receptor beta chain was documented in a study of shared clonotypes between healthy human individuals. Study-wide context: The donor pool was made up of a couple of women and a few men aged 18 to 49. Findings and limits, study-wide: Depth of sequencing was expected to influence donor clonotype sharing. Relative to memory subsets, naive subsets generally showed larger estimated richness.

This clone was seen only a few times. Its matching antigen is unknown. Germline V gene sequence: CDR1 KGHSY, CDR2 FQNENV. V lost 3 bases and J lost 8, with 16 bases in between. The CDR3 is 14 amino acids. Sequenced by immunoSEQ multiplex PCR; TCRdb stores in-frame clones only, minus some. The data show about 2.4 million clones, with roughly 92% seen just once and over 0.12% held by the top ten. The origin of this receptor is a man aged 18 to 35 in good health. The V and J genes are TRBV16 and TRBJ1-2; the D is unclear. Specimen: naive CD4+ T cells sorted from blood. This sample's subset: CD45RA+ positively selected. This chain's CDR3 is CASSQTHMEFGYTF. The CDR3 nucleotides read TGTGCCAGCAGCCAGACCCATATGGAGTTCGGCTACACCTTC.